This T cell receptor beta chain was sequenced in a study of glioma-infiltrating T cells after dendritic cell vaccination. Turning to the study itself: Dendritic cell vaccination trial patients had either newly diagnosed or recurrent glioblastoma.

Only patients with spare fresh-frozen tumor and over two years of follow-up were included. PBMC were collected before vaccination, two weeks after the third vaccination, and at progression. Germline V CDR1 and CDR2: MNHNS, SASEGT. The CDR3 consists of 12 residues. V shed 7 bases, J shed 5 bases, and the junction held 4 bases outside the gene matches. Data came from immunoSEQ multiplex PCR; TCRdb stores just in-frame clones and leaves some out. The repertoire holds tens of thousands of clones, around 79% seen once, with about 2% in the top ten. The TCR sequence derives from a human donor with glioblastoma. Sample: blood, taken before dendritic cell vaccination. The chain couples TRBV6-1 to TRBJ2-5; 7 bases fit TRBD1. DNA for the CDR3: TGTGCCAGCAAGGGGGCAGGGGAGACCCAGTACTTC. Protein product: CASKGAGETQYF.